This T cell receptor beta chain was found in a study of beta chain features in type 1 diabetes. Study outcomes and limitations: Researchers report that Type 1 diabetes patients had moderately but significantly shorter TCRB CDR3s across all four CD4+ subsets.

The study reverse transcribed the entire isolated RNA, so it sequenced expressed TCRB transcripts. Measured with immunoSEQ multiplex PCR; TCRdb has only the in-frame clones, and not every one. Altogether 50,000 to 55,000 clones are present, around 60% being singletons, with the ten largest covering 0.29%. The CDR3 length is 13 residues. The ends were cut back, 4 bases at V and 5 bases at J, with 10 bases in the middle. Germline-derived CDR1 and CDR2 are SGHRS and YFSETQ. This clone was seen more than once but under ten times. Its antigen is undetermined. The TCR was taken from a woman aged 25-40 years with type 1 diabetes. Sequenced input: stem cell memory CD4+ T cells from blood. This chain joins TRBV5-1 and TRBJ2-1; possibly TRBD1 for D (7 bases). CDR3 in amino acids: CASSAGQHNEQFF. Written as DNA, the CDR3 is TGCGCCAGCAGCGCGGGACAGCACAATGAGCAGTTCTTC.